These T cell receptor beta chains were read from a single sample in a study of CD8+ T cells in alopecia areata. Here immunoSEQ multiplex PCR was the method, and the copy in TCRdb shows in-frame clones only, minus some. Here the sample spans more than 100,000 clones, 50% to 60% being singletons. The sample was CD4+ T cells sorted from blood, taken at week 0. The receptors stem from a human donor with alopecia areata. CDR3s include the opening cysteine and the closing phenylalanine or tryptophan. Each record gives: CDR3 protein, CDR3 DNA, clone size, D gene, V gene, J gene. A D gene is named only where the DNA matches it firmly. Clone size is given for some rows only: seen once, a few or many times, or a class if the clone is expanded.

CDR3aa: CSVVGGFQETQYF; CDR3nt: TGCAGCGTTGTGGGTGGATTCCAAGAGACCCAGTACTTC; abundance: few; d_gene: .; v_gene: TRBV29-1; j_gene: TRBJ2-5
CDR3aa: CASSLQGPNTGELFF; CDR3nt: TGCGCCAGCAGCTTACAGGGGCCGAACACCGGGGAGCTGTTTTTT; abundance: .; d_gene: TRBD1; v_gene: TRBV5-1; j_gene: TRBJ2-2
CDR3aa: CASSSSGVAFYGYTF; CDR3nt: TGTGCCAGCAGCTCCAGCGGGGTGGCCTTCTATGGCTACACCTTC; abundance: .; d_gene: .; v_gene: TRBV5-4; j_gene: TRBJ1-2
CDR3aa: CASRPRVNQETQYF; CDR3nt: TGTGCCAGCAGGCCCAGGGTAAACCAAGAGACCCAGTACTTC; abundance: .; d_gene: .; v_gene: TRBV2; j_gene: TRBJ2-5
CDR3aa: CASSLVPGAETQYF; CDR3nt: TGCGCCAGCAGCTTGGTTCCAGGGGCCGAGACCCAGTACTTC; abundance: few; d_gene: .; v_gene: TRBV5-1; j_gene: TRBJ2-5
CDR3aa: CASSPSTDSYEQYF; CDR3nt: TGTGCCAGCTCACCCTCGACAGACTCCTACGAGCAGTACTTC; abundance: .; d_gene: .; v_gene: TRBV18; j_gene: TRBJ2-7
CDR3aa: CAISLLAGETQYF; CDR3nt: TGTGCCATCAGCCTACTAGCGGGAGAGACCCAGTACTTC; abundance: .; d_gene: TRBD2; v_gene: TRBV10-3; j_gene: TRBJ2-5
CDR3aa: CATCLSAGGLEQYF; CDR3nt: TGTGCCACCTGCCTTTCGGCAGGGGGCCTCGAGCAGTACTTC; abundance: few; d_gene: TRBD1; v_gene: TRBV10-3; j_gene: TRBJ2-7
CDR3aa: CASSPRTGTGEETQYF; CDR3nt: TGTGCCAGCAGTCCCAGAACCGGGACAGGGGAAGAGACCCAGTACTTC; abundance: few; d_gene: TRBD1; v_gene: TRBV27; j_gene: TRBJ2-5
CDR3aa: CASSISSGKAGDTQYF; CDR3nt: TGTGCCAGTAGTATTTCAAGCGGAAAGGCGGGAGATACGCAGTACTTT; abundance: .; d_gene: TRBD2; v_gene: TRBV19; j_gene: TRBJ2-3
CDR3aa: CASSRLAGELFF; CDR3nt: TGTGCCAGTAGTCGACTGGCCGGGGAGCTGTTTTTT; abundance: .; d_gene: .; v_gene: TRBV19; j_gene: TRBJ2-2
CDR3aa: CASSLVGQGGTDTQYF; CDR3nt: TGTGCCAGCAGCTTGGTCGGACAGGGGGGCACAGATACGCAGTATTTT; abundance: once; d_gene: TRBD1; v_gene: TRBV5-6; j_gene: TRBJ2-3
CDR3aa: CASSLVLGNEAFF; CDR3nt: TGCGCCAGCAGCTTGGTTTTGGGTAATGAAGCTTTCTTT; abundance: .; d_gene: .; v_gene: TRBV5-1; j_gene: TRBJ1-1
CDR3aa: CASSLVSGTEYGYTF; CDR3nt: TGTGCCAGCAGCTTAGTTTCCGGGACAGAGTATGGCTACACCTTC; abundance: few; d_gene: TRBD1; v_gene: TRBV7-9; j_gene: TRBJ1-2
CDR3aa: CASSQDKPGSSAYFSGYEQYF; CDR3nt: TGCGCCAGCAGCCAAGACAAACCGGGCAGTTCGGCCTACTTTAGCGGCTACGAGCAGTACTTC; abundance: .; d_gene: .; v_gene: TRBV4-3; j_gene: TRBJ2-7
CDR3aa: CASSQNQETQYF; CDR3nt: TGCGCCAGCAGCCAAAACCAAGAGACCCAGTACTTC; abundance: few; d_gene: .; v_gene: TRBV4-3; j_gene: TRBJ2-5
CDR3aa: CASSFRTNYGYTF; CDR3nt: TGTGCCAGCAGCTTCAGGACTAACTATGGCTACACCTTC; abundance: few; d_gene: .; v_gene: TRBV5-6; j_gene: TRBJ1-2
CDR3aa: CASRSGTGPYEQYF; CDR3nt: TGTGCCAGCAGATCCGGGACAGGGCCCTACGAGCAGTACTTC; abundance: few; d_gene: TRBD1; v_gene: TRBV7-8; j_gene: TRBJ2-7
CDR3aa: CSAGAGTGYTF; CDR3nt: TGCAGTGCTGGGGCCGGGACGGGCTACACCTTC; abundance: .; d_gene: .; v_gene: TRBV20-1; j_gene: TRBJ1-2
CDR3aa: CATGLTGTGEGEQYF; CDR3nt: TGTGCCACAGGTCTTACCGGGACAGGAGAAGGCGAGCAGTACTTC; abundance: few; d_gene: TRBD1; v_gene: TRBV6-6; j_gene: TRBJ2-7
CDR3aa: CASSKVKEEVHYEQYF; CDR3nt: TGTGCCAGCAGCAAAGTAAAGGAAGAGGTTCACTACGAGCAGTACTTC; abundance: .; d_gene: .; v_gene: TRBV21-1; j_gene: TRBJ2-7
CDR3aa: CAIRTGGGETQYF; CDR3nt: TGTGCCATCAGGACAGGGGGCGGAGAGACCCAGTACTTC; abundance: .; d_gene: TRBD1; v_gene: TRBV10-3; j_gene: TRBJ2-5
CDR3aa: CASSYWQGYEQYF; CDR3nt: TGTGCCAGCAGCTACTGGCAGGGCTACGAGCAGTACTTC; abundance: .; d_gene: .; v_gene: TRBV5-6; j_gene: TRBJ2-7
CDR3aa: CASSEHGGRGTDTQYF; CDR3nt: TGCGCCAGCAGCGAACACGGGGGCCGGGGGACAGATACGCAGTATTTT; abundance: .; d_gene: .; v_gene: TRBV4-1; j_gene: TRBJ2-3
CDR3aa: CAWSVPAGTAEAFF; CDR3nt: TGTGCCTGGAGTGTCCCCGCCGGGACAGCAGAAGCTTTCTTT; abundance: .; d_gene: TRBD1; v_gene: TRBV30; j_gene: TRBJ1-1
CDR3aa: CASSPPYGWDYTF; CDR3nt: TGTGCCAGCAGCCCCCCATATGGGTGGGACTACACCTTC; abundance: .; d_gene: .; v_gene: TRBV7-2; j_gene: TRBJ1-2
CDR3aa: CASTKSPSGGVPNTGELFF; CDR3nt: TGTGCCAGCACCAAATCTCCTAGCGGGGGGGTACCGAACACCGGGGAGCTGTTTTTT; abundance: .; d_gene: .; v_gene: TRBV21-1; j_gene: TRBJ2-2
CDR3aa: CASSRRLAASYEQYF; CDR3nt: TGTGCCAGCAGCCGGCGACTAGCGGCATCCTACGAGCAGTACTTC; abundance: .; d_gene: TRBD2; v_gene: TRBV13; j_gene: TRBJ2-7
CDR3aa: CASSLWGLSNTEAFF; CDR3nt: TGTGCCAGCAGCTTGTGGGGACTATCTAACACTGAAGCTTTCTTT; abundance: .; d_gene: .; v_gene: TRBV5-4; j_gene: TRBJ1-1
CDR3aa: CAWSPLGVFITGNTIYF; CDR3nt: TGTGCCTGGTCACCTTTAGGCGTCTTTATAACTGGAAACACCATATATTTT; abundance: few; d_gene: .; v_gene: TRBV30; j_gene: TRBJ1-3
CDR3aa: CASSLSSGSQETQYF; CDR3nt: TGTGCCAGCAGCCTCTCTAGCGGGAGCCAAGAGACCCAGTACTTC; abundance: .; d_gene: TRBD2; v_gene: TRBV5-4; j_gene: TRBJ2-5
CDR3aa: CASSRLAGGPYNEQFF; CDR3nt: TGTGCCAGCAGCCGACTAGCGGGAGGGCCCTACAATGAGCAGTTCTTC; abundance: .; d_gene: TRBD2; v_gene: TRBV7-9; j_gene: TRBJ2-1
CDR3aa: CASRGDSFWANVLTF; CDR3nt: TGTGCCAGCAGGGGGGATAGCTTCTGGGCCAACGTCCTGACTTTC; abundance: .; d_gene: .; v_gene: TRBV2; j_gene: TRBJ2-6
CDR3aa: CASSVERAGVGDTQYF; CDR3nt: TGTGCCAGCAGCGTAGAGAGGGCGGGAGTTGGAGATACGCAGTATTTT; abundance: few; d_gene: TRBD2; v_gene: TRBV9; j_gene: TRBJ2-3
CDR3aa: CASSQDPTGDGVNTEAFF; CDR3nt: TGCGCCAGCAGCCAAGACCCGACAGGGGACGGGGTGAACACTGAAGCTTTCTTT; abundance: .; d_gene: TRBD1; v_gene: TRBV4-1; j_gene: TRBJ1-1
CDR3aa: CAWSLGNQPQHF; CDR3nt: TGTGCCTGGAGTTTGGGCAATCAGCCCCAGCATTTT; abundance: few; d_gene: .; v_gene: TRBV30; j_gene: TRBJ1-5
CDR3aa: CASSPVERNSPLHF; CDR3nt: TGTGCCAGCTCACCAGTCGAAAGGAATTCACCCCTCCACTTT; abundance: .; d_gene: .; v_gene: TRBV18; j_gene: TRBJ1-6
CDR3aa: CASSLLESGRDTQYF; CDR3nt: TGTGCCAGCAGCCTCTTGGAATCGGGGAGAGATACGCAGTATTTT; abundance: few; d_gene: .; v_gene: TRBV28; j_gene: TRBJ2-3
CDR3aa: CASSLDRAHSPLHF; CDR3nt: TGCGCCAGCAGCTTGGACAGGGCACATTCACCCCTCCACTTT; abundance: few; d_gene: .; v_gene: TRBV5-1; j_gene: TRBJ1-6
CDR3aa: CASSEGPGTGGDGYTF; CDR3nt: TGTGCCAGCAGTGAGGGTCCCGGGACAGGGGGCGATGGCTACACCTTC; abundance: .; d_gene: TRBD1; v_gene: TRBV6-1; j_gene: TRBJ1-2
CDR3aa: CASRARGGEYDEQFF; CDR3nt: TGTGCCAGCAGGGCGCGGGGGGGCGAATATGATGAGCAGTTCTTC; abundance: .; d_gene: TRBD2; v_gene: TRBV6-5; j_gene: TRBJ2-1
CDR3aa: CASSMDTEAFF; CDR3nt: TGTGCCAGCAGCATGGACACTGAAGCTTTCTTT; abundance: .; d_gene: .; v_gene: TRBV2; j_gene: TRBJ1-1
CDR3aa: CASSQVGGETQYF; CDR3nt: TGCGCCAGCAGCCAAGTGGGGGGAGAGACCCAGTACTTC; abundance: once; d_gene: .; v_gene: TRBV4-3; j_gene: TRBJ2-5
CDR3aa: CASSLAEGEAFF; CDR3nt: TGTGCCAGCAGCTTAGCGGAGGGAGAGGCTTTCTTT; abundance: once; d_gene: .; v_gene: TRBV7-9; j_gene: TRBJ1-1
CDR3aa: CAISEVLADYNEQFF; CDR3nt: TGTGCCATCAGTGAGGTCCTAGCGGATTACAATGAGCAGTTCTTC; abundance: few; d_gene: TRBD2; v_gene: TRBV10-3; j_gene: TRBJ2-1
CDR3aa: CASSQQAPYEQYF; CDR3nt: TGCGCCAGCAGCCAACAGGCTCCCTACGAGCAGTACTTC; abundance: few; d_gene: .; v_gene: TRBV4-3; j_gene: TRBJ2-7
CDR3aa: CASSLEGTDYSPLHF; CDR3nt: TGCGCCAGCAGCTTGGAAGGGACCGATTATTCACCCCTCCACTTT; abundance: .; d_gene: .; v_gene: TRBV5-1; j_gene: TRBJ1-6
CDR3aa: CASSDGYMADTQYF; CDR3nt: TGTGCCAGCAGTGACGGCTACATGGCCGATACGCAGTATTTT; abundance: .; d_gene: .; v_gene: TRBV6-1; j_gene: TRBJ2-3
CDR3aa: CASSVAGQTYEQYF; CDR3nt: TGTGCCAGCAGTGTTGCCGGACAGACCTACGAGCAGTACTTC; abundance: .; d_gene: .; v_gene: TRBV25-1; j_gene: TRBJ2-7
CDR3aa: CASSRRGQGGTDTQYF; CDR3nt: TGTGCCAGCAGCAGACGAGGACAGGGGGGGACAGATACGCAGTATTTT; abundance: once; d_gene: TRBD1; v_gene: TRBV9; j_gene: TRBJ2-3
CDR3aa: CASSQKGQGSYGYTF; CDR3nt: TGCGCCAGCAGCCAGAAGGGACAGGGATCCTATGGCTACACCTTC; abundance: .; d_gene: TRBD1; v_gene: TRBV4-3; j_gene: TRBJ1-2
CDR3aa: CASSVVGVPGEELFF; CDR3nt: TGTGCCAGCAGTGTTGTGGGGGTCCCCGGGGAGGAGCTGTTTTTT; abundance: .; d_gene: .; v_gene: TRBV2; j_gene: TRBJ2-2
CDR3aa: CASSYSMLGASETQYF; CDR3nt: TGTGCCAGCAGTTACTCGATGTTAGGGGCGTCGGAGACCCAGTACTTC; abundance: few; d_gene: .; v_gene: TRBV6-5; j_gene: TRBJ2-5
CDR3aa: CASSSHGTGDVAFF; CDR3nt: TGTGCCAGCAGCTCACATGGGACAGGGGACGTAGCTTTCTTT; abundance: .; d_gene: TRBD1; v_gene: TRBV9; j_gene: TRBJ1-1
CDR3aa: CASSMASATNEKLFF; CDR3nt: TGTGCCAGTAGTATGGCGTCCGCAACTAATGAAAAACTGTTTTTT; abundance: few; d_gene: .; v_gene: TRBV19; j_gene: TRBJ1-4
CDR3aa: CASSFSPDTQYF; CDR3nt: TGTGCCAGCAGCTTTTCCCCAGATACGCAGTATTTT; abundance: once; d_gene: .; v_gene: TRBV7-2; j_gene: TRBJ2-3
CDR3aa: CASSYQRGTYEQYF; CDR3nt: TGTGCCAGCAGCTACCAACGCGGAACCTACGAGCAGTACTTC; abundance: .; d_gene: .; v_gene: TRBV7-2; j_gene: TRBJ2-7